The 21 T cell receptor beta chains given below trace back to one sample, sequenced in a study of metastatic and nonmetastatic thyroid tumors. TCRdb reanalyzed the PCR reads with MiXCR. The repertoire has 3,000 to 4,500 clones, around 34% of them found once; the top ten carry roughly 19%. All patients were treatment-naive before thyroid surgery. Sequencing input: adjacent normal tissue. The origin of the receptors is a female donor with papillary thyroid cancer or a benign thyroid nodule (not recorded which). Some clones in this sample may be carry-over from other donors' samples.

In its sample, this clone ranks as medium-sized. V gene TRBV14 combines with J gene TRBJ2-1, with TRBD2 matching over 11 bases. Germline V gives CDR1 SGHDN, CDR2 FVKESK. The CDR3 is made up of 15 amino acids. Unmatched junction bases numbered 3, after V lost 4 bases and J lost 4 bases. This CDR3 is CASSPRLAGYNEQFF. In DNA form, the CDR3 reads TGTGCCAGCAGCCCCCGACTAGCGGGGTACAATGAGCAGTTCTTC.

The J gene is TRBJ2-7, the V gene TRBV6-1; D might be TRBD1 or TRBD2, each matching 5 bases. V was clipped by 4 bases and J by 4 bases, with 8 bases between them. Germline-derived CDR1 and CDR2 are MNHNS and SASEGT. This CDR3 region has 12 residues. Here the CDR3 DNA reads TGTGCCAGCAGTGTTGAGGGGTACGAGCAGTACTTC. Translation gives CASSVEGYEQYF.

This clone has a handful of counts. This sequence joins TRBV12-3 or TRBV12-4 and TRBJ1-1; TRBD1 might be the D (5 bases). Trimming removed 6 bases at V and 5 bases at J, with 13 bases between. CDR3 length equals 13 residues. DNA for the CDR3: TGTGCCAGCAGATTAAGAAGGGGTACTGAAGCTTTCTTT. As protein: CASRLRRGTEAFF.

There are a few counts of this clone. The chain couples TRBV6-2 or TRBV6-3 to TRBJ2-1; D not resolved. The germline gives CDR1 MNHEY, CDR2 SVGEGT. The CDR3 is 13 amino acids. Trimming cost V 5 bases and J 8 bases, with 13 bases left between them. In nucleotides, the CDR3 is TGTGCCAGCAGTCCCGCCTTCCAATATGAGCAGTTCTTC. Its translation is CASSPAFQYEQFF.

The chain combines TRBV2 with TRBJ2-2, with D perhaps matching TRBD2 (5 bases). V lost 3 bases to trimming and J lost 7 bases, with 15 bases between them. The CDR3 totals 15 residues. Germline values: CDR1 SNHLY, CDR2 FYNNEI. The CDR3 protein is CASSDRGPGSGELFF. For the CDR3, the DNA is TGTGCCAGCAGTGATAGAGGGCCCGGCAGCGGGGAGCTGTTTTTT.

This chain joins TRBV20-1 and TRBJ2-7, with D possibly matching TRBD1 (7 bases). The germline CDR1 and CDR2 sequences are DFQATT and SNEGSKA (reference sequence). The CDR3 loop spans 17 amino acids. Trimming took 2 bases from V and 4 from J, leaving 24 bases between them. CDR3 bases: TGCAGTGCTAGAAATCAGACAGGGAGGAATCTGTCGTACGAGCAGTACTTC. It is translated as CSARNQTGRNLSYEQYF.

In its sample, this clone was seen a few times. The V gene is TRBV25-1, the J gene TRBJ2-1, with TRBD1 matching over 9 bases. V lost 4 bases, J lost 2 bases, and 6 bases stayed unmatched. CDR1 and CDR2 from the germline V gene are MGHDK and SYGVNS. There are 16 residues in the CDR3. The CDR3 nucleotides are TGTGCCAGCAGTGCCGCAACAGGGGGCCCCTACAATGAGCAGTTCTTC. As protein: CASSAATGGPYNEQFF.

This chain uses TRBV20-1 with TRBJ2-1, with 9 bases that match TRBD2. Trimming took 0 bases from V and 11 from J; bases not matched to a gene: 8. CDR1 is DFQATT, CDR2 SNEGSKA, per germline (reference sequence). CDR3 size: 14 residues. This CDR3 is CSARDRLAEAKQFF. CDR3 in DNA: TGCAGTGCTAGAGATAGACTAGCGGAGGCCAAGCAGTTCTTC.

The rearrangement joins TRBV20-1 to TRBJ2-7; TRBD1 might be the D (6 bases). CDR1 is DFQATT, CDR2 SNEGSKA, per germline (reference sequence). The V and J ends lost 0 bases and 1 base respectively, with 22 bases between them. The CDR3 is 18 residues long. The chain's CDR3 is CSARDPGARGGASYEQYF. Written as DNA, the CDR3 is TGCAGTGCTAGAGACCCAGGGGCCAGAGGGGGAGCGTCCTACGAGCAGTACTTC.

For this clone: A junction end diverges from the germline sequence, so it may reflect a read error. The chain links TRBV12-3 or TRBV12-4 to TRBJ1-5; 7 bases match TRBD1. The CDR3 runs 14 residues. DNA of the CDR3: TGTGCCAGAAGAGGACAGGCCCGCAATCAGCCGCAGCATTTT. Translated, it gives CARRGQARNQPQHF.

V is TRBV12-3 or TRBV12-4 and J is TRBJ2-7, with TRBD2 matching 13 bases. The V and J ends lost 4 bases and 6 bases, in that order; junction bases with no gene match: 3. This CDR3 is built from 14 residues. CDR3 in DNA: TGTGCCAGCAGTTCGACTAGCGGGAGGCTCGAGCAGTACTTC. Translation: CASSSTSGRLEQYF.

A note on this clone: One junction end disagrees with the germline gene, perhaps due to a read error. CDR3 residues: CARTIRGWGGYTF. The CDR3 DNA sequence: TGTGCCAGAACTATAAGGGGCTGGGGGGGCTACACATTC. The rearrangement joins TRBV12-3 or TRBV12-4 to TRBJ1-2, with D possibly being TRBD1 (6 bases). The CDR3 runs 13 residues.

This clone is large in the sample. DNA for the CDR3: TGTGCCAGCACCCAGGGACAGGGGGCCTACGAGCAGTACTTC. Protein sequence: CASTQGQGAYEQYF. The gene calls are TRBV28 and TRBJ2-7; 11 bases match TRBD1. V dropped 7 bases and J dropped 2; count of bases not matched to a gene: 4. CDR3 length equals 14 residues. In germline, CDR1 is MDHEN, CDR2 SYDVKM.

The rearrangement links TRBV11-2 to TRBJ2-2; 10 bases are shared with TRBD2. The ends lost 5 bases at V and 0 bases at J; junction bases unmatched: 6. CDR3 length: 17 residues. CDR1 is SGHAT and CDR2 is FQNNGV in the germline V gene. The CDR3 DNA sequence: TGTGCCAGCAGCCCTTGGACTAGCGGTTCGAACACCGGGGAGCTGTTTTTT. Residues: CASSPWTSGSNTGELFF.

This clone was seen more than once but under ten times. The chain couples TRBV12-3 or TRBV12-4 to TRBJ2-7; D is unclear. With 5 bases removed from V and 4 bases from J, the gap between germline ends came to 9 bases. The CDR3 has 12 residues. The CDR3 reads CASSVDRYEQYF. CDR3 sequence (DNA): TGTGCCAGCAGTGTGGATAGGTACGAGCAGTACTTC.

This clone was detected only a few times. The chain is built from TRBV12-3 or TRBV12-4 and TRBJ1-1; 7 nucleotides agree with TRBD1. With 6 bases clipped from V and 3 bases from J, the junction kept 4 bases outside the gene matches. The CDR3 is made up of 13 amino acids. The CDR3 region is CASSNRGHTEAFF. The CDR3 DNA reads TGTGCCAGCAGCAACAGGGGACACACTGAAGCTTTCTTT.

V usage is TRBV12-3 or TRBV12-4 and J usage is TRBJ2-3; D not resolved. Trimming pared 1 base from V and 8 bases from J, leaving 7 bases between. The length of the CDR3 is 12 residues. The DNA for the CDR3 is TGTGCCAGCAGTTTAGGGTTAGTTACGCAGTATTTT. It encodes CASSLGLVTQYF.

This clone showed up just once. V and J are TRBV14 and TRBJ2-3, with 10 bases matching TRBD1. The CDR3 is 15 amino acids. CDR1 is SGHDN and CDR2 is FVKESK in the germline V gene. The J segment lost 4 bases and the V segment lost 4 bases, leaving 5 bases of the junction unmatched. This chain's CDR3 is CASSRRQGAADTQYF. The CDR3 DNA follows: TGTGCCAGCAGCCGGCGACAGGGGGCCGCAGATACGCAGTATTTT.

This clone is termed large. The rearrangement uses TRBV24-1 and TRBJ2-2; D perhaps matches TRBD1 (6 bases). The V gene lost 9 bases and the J gene lost 4 bases, with 17 bases spanning the gap. The germline CDR1 and CDR2 sequences are KGHDR and SFDVKD. The CDR3 runs to 15 residues. The CDR3 loop is CATEKRGFGTGELFF. CDR3 nucleotide sequence: TGTGCCACCGAAAAGAGGGGGTTCGGCACCGGGGAGCTGTTTTTT.

Turning to this clone: Other nucleotide sequences from this sample produce the same CDR3. The chain joins TRBV20-1 to TRBJ1-5; tentative D call: TRBD1 (6 bases). CDR1 and CDR2 (germline): DFQATT, SNEGSKA (reference sequence). The length of the CDR3 is 12 residues. V lost 5 bases and J 4 bases, leaving 9 bases between the germline ends. The CDR3 DNA reads TGCAGTGCTGGGCAGGGGAATCAGCCCCAGCATTTT. It is translated as CSAGQGNQPQHF.

The chain combines TRBV6-1 with TRBJ2-2; 8 nucleotides agree with TRBD2. Germline CDR1 and CDR2: MNHNS and SASEGT. J gave up 4 bases and V 7 bases, and 8 bases lay outside the gene matches. The CDR3 extends over 15 amino acids. CDR3 DNA sequence: TGTGCCAGCATCGTCGGGGGGGCAAGCACCGGGGAGCTGTTTTTT. Translation gives CASIVGGASTGELFF.